These 8 T cell receptor beta chains were all obtained from the same sample, sequenced in a study of T cell responses to AZD1222 COVID-19 vaccine. The repertoire was sequenced with immunoSEQ multiplex PCR; TCRdb's copy has only in-frame clones and lacks some. The data contain approximately 90,000 clones, around nine tenths of them singletons. This sample comprised peripheral blood, obtained on day 0 of AZD1222 vaccination. The receptors here all came from an adult in good health.

The chain links TRBV3-1 (or the pseudogene TRBV3-2) to TRBJ1-1; 10 bases are shared with TRBD1. Germline CDR1 and CDR2: LGHDT and YNNKEL (reference sequence). V trimming: 5 bases; J trimming: 0 bases; junction bases outside the gene matches: 9. The CDR3 totals 17 residues. CDR3 amino acids: CASSARDRGLLNTEAFF. CDR3 nucleotides: TGTGCCAGCAGCGCGCGGGACAGGGGCCTGCTGAACACTGAAGCTTTCTTT.

J is TRBJ2-7 and V is TRBV6-2 or TRBV6-3; D call uncertain. CDR3 length: 13 amino acids. Per germline, CDR1 MNHEY and CDR2 SVGEGT. V gave up 4 bases and J gave up 2 bases, with 9 bases separating them. As DNA, the CDR3 is TGTGCCAGCAGTTCCGACCTTACCTACGAGCAGTACTTC. Its protein product is CASSSDLTYEQYF.

V is TRBV20-1 and J is TRBJ2-3; 10 bases align to TRBD2. With V trimmed by 3 bases and J by 5 bases, 5 bases remained unmatched. CDR3 length: 14 residues. Germline CDR1 reads DFQATT; CDR2 reads SNEGSKA (reference sequence). This CDR3 reads CSASGGTSEDTQYF. As DNA, the CDR3 is TGCAGTGCTAGTGGAGGGACTAGCGAAGATACGCAGTATTTT.

V usage is TRBV7-2 and J usage is TRBJ2-7, with a tentative D call TRBD2 (5 bases). This CDR3 is 12 amino acids long. The V gene lost 6 bases and the J gene lost 2 bases, with 8 bases spanning the gap. Germline V lookup: CDR1 SGHTA, CDR2 FQGNSA. The CDR3 sequence: CASSPGTYEQYF. As DNA, the CDR3 is TGTGCCAGCAGTCCGGGGACCTACGAGCAGTACTTC.

This sequence joins TRBV7-5 and TRBJ1-1; TRBD1 reflects the table's D call only, with no check against the DNA. TRBV7-5 is termed a pseudogene. The CDR3 totals 12 residues. Written as DNA, the CDR3 is TGTGCCAGAAGCCCAGGGAACACTGAAGCTTTCTTT. Protein product: CARSPGNTEAFF.

This clone was seen only once. This sequence joins TRBV2 and TRBJ2-1; D is unclear. Trimming pared 6 bases from V and 9 bases from J, leaving 9 bases between. The CDR3 length is 11 residues. The germline V gene encodes CDR1 SNHLY and CDR2 FYNNEI. The CDR3 sequence: CASSESREQFF. In DNA form, the CDR3 reads TGTGCCAGCAGCGAATCCCGTGAGCAGTTCTTC. Full variable domain (remainder filled in from reference TRBV2 and TRBJ2-1): EPEVTQTPSHQVTQMGQEVILRCVPISNHLYFYWYRQILGQKVEFLVSFYNNEISEKSEIFDDQFSVERPDGSNFTLKIRSTKLEDSAMYFCASSESREQFFGPGTRLTVL.

The chain has TRBV11-2 and TRBJ2-7; TRBD2 aligns across 12 bases. CDR3 length: 19 residues. V shed 0 bases, J shed 0 bases, and the junction held 9 bases outside the gene matches. CDR1 SGHAT and CDR2 FQNNGV come from the germline V gene. The CDR3 DNA reads TGTGCCAGCAGCTTAGACTCGCCTAGCGGGGGGGAGAGCTCCTACGAGCAGTACTTC. It translates to CASSLDSPSGGESSYEQYF.

This clone was seen more than once but under ten times. This chain links TRBV7-2 with TRBJ1-4; TRBD1 matches 10 bases. After removal of 5 bases from V and 6 bases from J, the junction contained 6 bases not matched to a gene. This CDR3 comprises 15 residues. Germline CDR1 reads SGHTA; CDR2 reads FQGNSA. In nucleotides, the CDR3 is TGTGCCAGCAGCATGCGGACAGGGGGAGATGAAAAACTGTTTTTT. It encodes CASSMRTGGDEKLFF.